This entry lists 23 T cell receptor beta chains sequenced from one sample in a study of response to subunit inactivated influenza vaccine. One entry per CDR3 protein, called by TCRdb with MiXCR from the RT-PCR reads. The sample lists around 710,000 distinct CDR3 sequences, roughly 14% occurring once. This specimen consisted of PBMCs from blood, obtained roughly 2 weeks before vaccination. These receptors were taken from a man over 45 who received an inactivated influenza vaccine.

This clonotype was detected ten times or more. The chain carries TRBV20-1 and TRBJ2-2; D remains ambiguous. Germline V gives CDR1 DFQATT, CDR2 SNEGSKA (reference sequence). Trimming stripped 3 bases from V and 3 bases from J, with 5 bases between. This CDR3 is built from 12 residues. CDR3 region: CSARSDTGELFF. The CDR3 DNA reads as TGCAGTGCTAGGTCCGACACCGGGGAGCTGTTTTTT.

This rearrangement joins TRBV27 to TRBJ2-7; no clear D gene. This CDR3 is built from 14 residues. The V and J ends lost 0 bases and 3 bases respectively, with 9 bases between them. The germline V gene encodes CDR1 MNHEY and CDR2 SMNVEV (reference sequence). The CDR3 sequence is CASSLSWGYYEQYF. The CDR3 DNA is TGTGCCAGCAGTTTATCGTGGGGTTACTACGAGCAGTACTTC.

The chain links TRBV28 to TRBJ2-7, with D perhaps matching TRBD2 (5 bases). CDR3 length equals 15 residues. V was cut by 6 bases and J by 3 bases, with 18 bases left in between. The germline V gene encodes CDR1 MDHEN and CDR2 SYDVKM. For the CDR3, the DNA is TGTGCCAGCAGCACCATTACCGGGAATTTCTACGAGCAGTACTTC. Translated, it gives CASSTITGNFYEQYF.

The chain employs TRBV7-9 and TRBJ2-5, with D uncertain. From germline, CDR1 is SEHNR and CDR2 FQNEAQ (reference sequence). The CDR3 runs 15 residues. V was cut by 0 bases and J by 4 bases, with 12 bases left in between. CDR3 in amino acids: CASSLAHAESETQYF. The CDR3 nucleotides read TGTGCCAGCAGCTTAGCGCACGCGGAATCAGAGACCCAGTACTTC.

The rearrangement uses TRBV20-1 and TRBJ2-3; TRBD1 might be the D (6 bases). The CDR3 totals 14 residues. The ends were cut back, 5 bases at V and 1 base at J, with 13 bases in the middle. Germline values: CDR1 DFQATT, CDR2 SNEGSKA (reference sequence). The CDR3 coding sequence is TGCAGTGCTCCCCATGGGGGCGGCACAGATACGCAGTATTTT. Amino acid sequence: CSAPHGGGTDTQYF.

This clonotype was observed many times. The CDR3 sequence is CASSLVGPQHF. DNA for the CDR3: TGTGCCAGCAGTTTAGTCGGGCCCCAGCATTTT. This rearrangement joins TRBV12-3 or TRBV12-4 to TRBJ1-5; no firm D call. This CDR3 comprises 11 residues. Trimming cost V 1 base and J 9 bases, with 4 bases left between them.

The sample holds a few counts of this clonotype. In nucleotides, the CDR3 is TGTGCCAGCAGTTCTCTCTATGGCTACACCTTC. Translation: CASSSLYGYTF. This chain connects TRBV6-5 to TRBJ1-2; D gene ambiguous. This CDR3 comprises 11 residues. V shed 4 bases and J shed 4 bases, with 4 bases lying between them. Germline CDR1 reads MNHEY; CDR2 reads SVGAGI.

The chain recombines TRBV7-9 with TRBJ2-7; 7 bases line up with TRBD1. CDR1 and CDR2 from the germline V gene are SEHNR and FQNEAQ (reference sequence). Unmatched junction bases numbered 15, after V lost 5 bases and J lost 8 bases. This CDR3 has 15 residues. As DNA, the CDR3 is TGTGCCAGCAGCCCAAAGGGACAGCCCTACGAGAAGCAGTACTTC. Protein sequence: CASSPKGQPYEKQYF.

In its sample, this clonotype was seen many times. This chain connects TRBV4-1 to TRBJ2-1, with TRBD1 identical over 9 bases. Germline lookup yields CDR1 MGHRA and CDR2 YSYEKL. V was clipped by 5 bases and J by 12 bases; unmatched bases: 8. The CDR3 extends over 13 amino acids. The CDR3 reads CASSGWTGEGQFF. The CDR3 nucleotides are TGCGCCAGCAGCGGCTGGACAGGGGAAGGGCAGTTCTTC.

This clonotype has more than one count but fewer than ten. The chain carries TRBV5-1 and TRBJ2-5; D tentatively reads TRBD1 or TRBD2 (6 bases each). Looked up from germline, CDR1 is SGHRS and CDR2 is YFSETQ. The CDR3 has 17 amino acids. Trimming removed 0 bases from V and 1 base from J, with 16 bases in between. The DNA for the CDR3 is TGCGCCAGCAGCTTGGCCGCAGGGGTGCGGGGCCAAGAGACCCAGTACTTC. Encoded protein: CASSLAAGVRGQETQYF.

With respect to this clonotype: A much larger clone differs from this one at a single base, so this may be a read error. The chain employs TRBV5-1 and TRBJ2-3, with TRBD2 matching over 7 bases. Germline loops: CDR1 SGHRS, CDR2 YFSETQ. This CDR3 has 13 amino acids. In nucleotides, the CDR3 is TGCGCCACCCAGGGAGGGAGCACAGATACGCAGTCTTTT. This gives the protein CATQGGSTDTQSF.

This clonotype was seen more than once but under ten times. The rearrangement joins TRBV9 to TRBJ2-3, with D unclear. Germline V gives CDR1 SGDLS, CDR2 YYNGEE. The CDR3 has 14 amino acids. Trimming took 0 bases from V and 2 from J, leaving 7 bases between them. The CDR3 region has the DNA TGTGCCAGCAGCGTAGCACAACCCACAGATACGCAGTATTTT. Protein product: CASSVAQPTDTQYF.

This clonotype was found a few times. The rearrangement links TRBV30 to TRBJ1-6, with D unclear. The CDR3 is 12 amino acids. V was shortened by 2 bases and J by 7 bases, with 6 bases between the two germline ends. Germline CDR1 and CDR2: GTSNPN and SVGIG (reference sequence). For the CDR3, the DNA is TGTGCCTGGAGTAAACAGAATTCACCCCTCCACTTT. This translates into CAWSKQNSPLHF.

This clonotype was counted between two and nine times. The J gene is TRBJ2-7, the V gene TRBV14; the D gene is possibly TRBD1 (6 bases). This CDR3 has 15 amino acids. Germline V lookup: CDR1 SGHDN, CDR2 FVKESK. V lost 5 bases and J lost 4, with 18 bases in between. The CDR3 DNA reads TGTGCCAGCAGCGGGCGACAGGAAAAGAGGTACGAGCAGTACTTC. This translates into CASSGRQEKRYEQYF.

The table lists this clonotype with a few counts. The genes are TRBV20-1 and TRBJ2-2, with unresolved D. The CDR3 extends over 13 amino acids. V lost 4 bases and J lost 1, with 7 bases in between. Looked up from germline, CDR1 is DFQATT and CDR2 is SNEGSKA (reference sequence). The CDR3 nucleotides read TGCAGTGCTAACGGCCTGAACACCGGGGAGCTGTTTTTT. Protein: CSANGLNTGELFF.

This clonotype was counted a few times. The rearrangement links TRBV5-1 to TRBJ2-3, with 11 bases matching TRBD2. Germline assignment: CDR1 SGHRS and CDR2 YFSETQ. Trimming removed 4 bases from V and 2 bases from J; junction bases left unmatched: 6. CDR3 length: 16 amino acids. CDR3 sequence reads: CASSQSGLAVTDTQYF. The DNA for the CDR3 is TGCGCCAGCAGCCAATCGGGACTAGCGGTCACAGATACGCAGTATTTT.

This clonotype was seen only a few times. The rearrangement links TRBV3-1 to TRBJ2-2; D remains unclear. Germline V lookup: CDR1 LGHDT, CDR2 YNNKEL (reference sequence). There are 15 residues in the CDR3. Trimming pared 2 bases from V and 0 bases from J, leaving 7 bases between. Written as DNA, the CDR3 is TGTGCCAGCAGCCAAAACAGAGCGAACACCGGGGAGCTGTTTTTT. This gives the protein CASSQNRANTGELFF. Full variable domain (remainder filled in from reference TRBV3-1 and TRBJ2-2): DTAVSQTPKYLVTQMGNDKSIKCEQNLGHDTMYWYKQDSKKFLKIMFSYNNKELIINETVPNRFSPKSPDKAHLNLHINSLELGDSAVYFCASSQNRANTGELFFGEGSRLTVL.

This clonotype appeared a few times. The chain has TRBV4-3 and TRBJ2-1; D is unresolved. The CDR3 spans 13 residues. Germline CDR1 and CDR2: LGHNA and YSLEER. V lost 0 bases and J 7 bases, leaving 7 bases between the germline ends. The CDR3 nucleotides are TGCGCCAGCAGCCAAGAGAGGTGGAATGAGCAGTTCTTC. It translates to CASSQERWNEQFF.

DNA for the CDR3: TGTGCCAGCACCAAGCAGGTCGCGGGGGGGCCGTACAATGAGCAGTTCTTC. It is translated as CASTKQVAGGPYNEQFF. The chain combines TRBV3-1 with TRBJ2-1, with TRBD2 matching over 9 bases. CDR1 and CDR2 from the germline V gene are LGHDT and YNNKEL (reference sequence). Trimming at V came to 7 bases and at J to 4 bases, leaving 14 bases not matched to a gene. This CDR3 is built from 17 residues.

This clonotype was seen more than once but under ten times. The chain has TRBV21-1 and TRBJ2-1; no check of the table's D call, TRBD1, against the DNA was made. TRBV21-1 is noted as a pseudogene. The CDR3 length is 14 residues. The CDR3 DNA reads as TGTGCCAGCACCCTCCGGGACAGGGTTAATGAGCAGTTCTTC. Its translation is CASTLRDRVNEQFF.

This clonotype was counted a few times. The chain has TRBV12-3 or TRBV12-4 and TRBJ1-1, with unresolved D. The CDR3 covers 14 residues. Trimming took off 7 bases at V and 4 bases at J, with 16 bases between the two ends. The CDR3 nucleotides read TGTGCCAGCACCTCTTGGACGGGGAGCACTGAAGCTTTCTTT. This gives the protein CASTSWTGSTEAFF.

This clonotype appeared many times. The V and J genes are TRBV19 and TRBJ2-2, with a possible D match to TRBD1 (6 bases). Germline V gene data show CDR1 as LNHDA and CDR2 as SQIVND (reference sequence). V was shortened by 9 bases and J by 1 base, with 12 bases between the two germline ends. The length of the CDR3 is 14 residues. CDR3 residues: CASRGGGNTGELFF. CDR3 coding DNA: TGTGCCAGCAGGGGCGGAGGGAACACCGGGGAGCTGTTTTTT.

The table lists this clonotype with a few counts. This chain uses TRBV10-3 with TRBJ2-3, with TRBD2 as a possible D gene (5 bases). The V end was cut by 10 bases, the J end by 5 bases, with 16 bases between. Germline CDR1 and CDR2: ENHRY and SYGVKD. The CDR3 runs 13 residues. The CDR3: CATALESGDTQYF. The CDR3 DNA is TGTGCCACCGCACTAGAGAGCGGAGATACGCAGTATTTT.